These T cell receptor beta chains were read from a single sample in a study of vaccination effects on CD4 cells after COVID-19. Measured with immunoSEQ multiplex PCR; TCRdb has only the in-frame clones, and not every one. The sample gives tens of thousands of clones, about three quarters of which show up once; around 3.3% is in the top ten. These TCRs' antigens remain unknown. The sequencing used CD4+ T cells from PBMCs cultured with SARS-CoV-2 spike peptides, collected before COVID-19 vaccination. Source of these receptors: a human donor who received a COVID-19 vaccine. CDR3s include the opening cysteine and the closing phenylalanine or tryptophan. The D gene is left open where the match is weak. Clone size is shown for a subset of rows, as once, few, many or a class of expanded clone.

TRBJ1-2	-	-	TRBV5-1	CASSLGEVVGYTF	TGCGCCAGCAGCTTGGGCGAGGTGGTGGGCTACACCTTC
TRBJ2-3	TRBD1	-	TRBV9	CASSKGTGGPDTQYF	TGTGCCAGCAGTAAGGGGACAGGGGGCCCAGATACGCAGTATTTT
TRBJ1-5	-	-	TRBV19	CASTGDIDQPQHF	TGTGCCAGTACCGGGGACATCGATCAGCCCCAGCATTTT
TRBJ1-3	-	few	TRBV5-6	CASSSTAVRNTIYF	TGTGCCAGCAGCTCGACGGCTGTAAGAAACACCATATATTTT
TRBJ1-6	-	-	TRBV30	CACDRGQNNSPLHF	TGTGCCTGCGACCGGGGCCAAAATAATTCACCCCTCCACTTT
TRBJ2-2	-	few	TRBV6-1	CASSEGTDTGELFF	TGTGCCAGCAGTGAAGGGACAGACACCGGGGAGCTGTTTTTT
TRBJ1-5	-	-	TRBV19	CASSRGGGFNQPQHF	TGTGCCAGTAGTAGGGGCGGCGGCTTCAATCAGCCCCAGCATTTT
TRBJ2-3	TRBD1	-	TRBV7-8	CASSRDSPTDTQYF	TGTGCCAGCAGCCGGGACAGCCCCACAGATACGCAGTATTTT
TRBJ2-1	TRBD2	-	TRBV5-1	CASSGSSGGSSYNEQFF	TGCGCCAGCAGCGGCTCTAGCGGGGGGAGCTCCTACAATGAGCAGTTCTTC
TRBJ2-3	TRBD2	-	TRBV5-4	CASSLSGERAGTQYF	TGTGCCAGCAGCCTTAGCGGGGAACGAGCGGGTACGCAGTATTTT
TRBJ2-7	-	-	TRBV4-1	CASSQPGHATFREQYF	TGCGCCAGCAGCCAACCGGGCCATGCCACTTTTAGGGAGCAGTACTTC
TRBJ1-1	-	few	TRBV5-4	CASSFGHGTEAFF	TGTGCCAGCAGCTTTGGGCATGGGACTGAAGCTTTCTTT
TRBJ1-2	-	-	TRBV5-4	CASSLVGREGYGYTF	TGTGCCAGCAGCTTGGTAGGCAGGGAGGGCTATGGCTACACCTTC
TRBJ1-2	TRBD1	-	TRBV19	CASIEGAHNYGYTF	TGTGCCAGTATTGAGGGGGCGCACAACTATGGCTACACCTTC
TRBJ2-6	-	-	TRBV5-4	CASEAGLSGANVLTF	TGTGCCAGCGAGGCAGGCCTTTCTGGGGCCAACGTCCTGACTTTC
TRBJ2-7	-	-	TRBV5-8	CASSLDLWQYF	TGTGCCAGCAGCTTGGATTTGTGGCAGTACTTC